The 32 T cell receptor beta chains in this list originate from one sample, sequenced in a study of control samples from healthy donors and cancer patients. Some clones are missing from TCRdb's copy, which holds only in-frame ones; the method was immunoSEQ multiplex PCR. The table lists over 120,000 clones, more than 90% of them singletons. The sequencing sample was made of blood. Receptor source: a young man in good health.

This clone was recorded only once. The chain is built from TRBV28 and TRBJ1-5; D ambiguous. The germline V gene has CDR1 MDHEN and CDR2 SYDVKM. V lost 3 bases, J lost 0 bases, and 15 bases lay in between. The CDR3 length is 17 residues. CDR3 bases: TGTGCCAGCAGTTTGGGAGAGATTCAGGATAGCAATCAGCCCCAGCATTTT. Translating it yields CASSLGEIQDSNQPQHF. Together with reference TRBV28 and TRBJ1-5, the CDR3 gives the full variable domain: DVKVTQSSRYLVKRTGEKVFLECVQDMDHENMFWYRQDPGLGLRLIYFSYDVKMKEKGDIPEGYSVSREKKERFSLILESASTNQTSMYLCASSLGEIQDSNQPQHFGDGTRLSIL.

In DNA, the CDR3 is TGTGCCAGCAGCCCCCAGGGAGCTCCTGGAAACACCATATATTTT. Amino acids: CASSPQGAPGNTIYF. The chain is built from TRBV5-4 and TRBJ1-3, with D possibly matching TRBD1 (5 bases). The CDR3 sequence is 15 residues long. The V gene's germline CDR1 is SGHNT and CDR2 YYREEE (reference sequence). V shed 4 bases and J shed 2 bases, with 13 bases lying between them.

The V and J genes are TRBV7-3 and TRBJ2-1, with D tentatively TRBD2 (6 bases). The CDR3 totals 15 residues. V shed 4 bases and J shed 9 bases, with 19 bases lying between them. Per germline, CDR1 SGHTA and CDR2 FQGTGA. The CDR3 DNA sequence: TGTGCCAGCAGCTCCAACCGCGGGGCCGGAGTTGAGCAGTTCTTC. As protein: CASSSNRGAGVEQFF.

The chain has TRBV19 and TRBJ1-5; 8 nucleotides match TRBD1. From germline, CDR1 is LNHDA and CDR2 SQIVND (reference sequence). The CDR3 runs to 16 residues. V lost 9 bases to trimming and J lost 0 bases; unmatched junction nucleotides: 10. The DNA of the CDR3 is TGTGCCAGCAGGAGACAGGGGATATCTAGCAATCAGCCCCAGCATTTT. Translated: CASRRQGISSNQPQHF.

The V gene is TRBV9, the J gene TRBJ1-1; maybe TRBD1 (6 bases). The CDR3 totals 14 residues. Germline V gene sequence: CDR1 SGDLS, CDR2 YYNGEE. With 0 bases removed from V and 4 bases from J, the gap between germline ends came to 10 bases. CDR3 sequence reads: CASSVGQVGTEAFF. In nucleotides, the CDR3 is TGTGCCAGCAGCGTAGGACAGGTGGGCACTGAAGCTTTCTTT.

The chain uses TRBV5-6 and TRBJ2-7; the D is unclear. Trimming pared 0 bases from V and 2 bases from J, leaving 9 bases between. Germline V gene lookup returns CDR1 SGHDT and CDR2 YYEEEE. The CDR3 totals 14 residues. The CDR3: CASSLDMSTYEQYF. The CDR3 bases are TGTGCCAGCAGCTTGGACATGAGCACCTACGAGCAGTACTTC.

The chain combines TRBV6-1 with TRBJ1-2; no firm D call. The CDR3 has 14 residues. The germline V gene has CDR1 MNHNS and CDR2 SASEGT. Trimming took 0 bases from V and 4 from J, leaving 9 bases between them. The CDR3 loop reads CASSEAGSFYGYTF. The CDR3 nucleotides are TGTGCCAGCAGTGAAGCGGGCAGCTTCTATGGCTACACCTTC.

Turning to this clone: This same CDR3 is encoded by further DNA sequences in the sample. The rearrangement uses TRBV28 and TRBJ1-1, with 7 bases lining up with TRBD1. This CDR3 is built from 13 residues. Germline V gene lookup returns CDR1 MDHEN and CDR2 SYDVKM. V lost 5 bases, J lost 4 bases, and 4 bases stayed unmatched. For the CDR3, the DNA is TGTGCCAGCAGTCTACAGGGGCCCACTGAAGCTTTCTTT. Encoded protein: CASSLQGPTEAFF.

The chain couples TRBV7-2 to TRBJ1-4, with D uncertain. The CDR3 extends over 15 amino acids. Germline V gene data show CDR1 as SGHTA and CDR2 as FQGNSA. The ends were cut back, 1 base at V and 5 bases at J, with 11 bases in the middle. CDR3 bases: TGTGCCAGCAGCTTAGGGGCCCCCGGAAATGAAAAACTGTTTTTT. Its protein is CASSLGAPGNEKLFF.

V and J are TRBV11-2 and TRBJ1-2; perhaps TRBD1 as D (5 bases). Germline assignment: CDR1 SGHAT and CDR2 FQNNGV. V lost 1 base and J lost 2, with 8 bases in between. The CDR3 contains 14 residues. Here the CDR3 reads CASSLGQGNYGYTF. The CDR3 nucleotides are TGTGCCAGCAGCTTAGGGCAGGGCAACTATGGCTACACCTTC.

The CDR3 DNA reads TGCGCCAGCAGCTTGTCGGGAGCAGCCAAGAATTCACCCCTCCACTTT. This codes for CASSLSGAAKNSPLHF. This sequence joins TRBV5-1 and TRBJ1-6; D is unresolved. Germline V gives CDR1 SGHRS, CDR2 YFSETQ. There are 16 residues in the CDR3. V gave up 1 base and J gave up 7 bases, with 15 bases separating them.

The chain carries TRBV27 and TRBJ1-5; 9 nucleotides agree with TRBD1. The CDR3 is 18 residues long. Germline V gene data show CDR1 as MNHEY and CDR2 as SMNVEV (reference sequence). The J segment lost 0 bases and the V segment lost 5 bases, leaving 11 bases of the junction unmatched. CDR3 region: CASSKRDRDPYSNQPQHF. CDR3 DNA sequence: TGTGCCAGCAGTAAACGGGACAGGGATCCCTATAGCAATCAGCCCCAGCATTTT.

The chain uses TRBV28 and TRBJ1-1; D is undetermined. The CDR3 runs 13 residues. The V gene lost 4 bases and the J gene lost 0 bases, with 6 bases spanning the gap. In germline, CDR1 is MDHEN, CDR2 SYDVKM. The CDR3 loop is CASSSPMNTEAFF. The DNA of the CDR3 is TGTGCCAGCAGTTCCCCTATGAACACTGAAGCTTTCTTT.

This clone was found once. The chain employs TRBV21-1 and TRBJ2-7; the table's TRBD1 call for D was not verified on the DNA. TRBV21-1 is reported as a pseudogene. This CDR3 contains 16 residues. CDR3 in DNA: TGTGCCAGCAGCAAACCCCCAGGGGGCCCCAGGGGCGAGCAGTACTTC. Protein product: CASSKPPGGPRGEQYF.

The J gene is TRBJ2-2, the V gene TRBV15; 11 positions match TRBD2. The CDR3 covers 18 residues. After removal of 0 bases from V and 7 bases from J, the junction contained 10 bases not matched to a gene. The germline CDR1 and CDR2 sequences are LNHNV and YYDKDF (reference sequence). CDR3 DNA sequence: TGTGCCACCAGCAGAGAGAGGGGTATCGGGACTAGCGGCGGGGAGCTGTTTTTT. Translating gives CATSRERGIGTSGGELFF.

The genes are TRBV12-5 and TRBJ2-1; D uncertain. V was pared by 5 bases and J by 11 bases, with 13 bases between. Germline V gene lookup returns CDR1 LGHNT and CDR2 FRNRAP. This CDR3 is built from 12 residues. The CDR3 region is CASGPTDGQQFF. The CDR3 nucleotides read TGTGCTAGTGGTCCGACCGACGGGCAGCAGTTCTTC.

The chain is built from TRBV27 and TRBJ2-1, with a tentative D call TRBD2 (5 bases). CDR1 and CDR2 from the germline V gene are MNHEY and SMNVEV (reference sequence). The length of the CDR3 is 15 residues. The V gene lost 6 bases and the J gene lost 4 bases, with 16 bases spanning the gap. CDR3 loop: CASRDTSGGYNEQFF. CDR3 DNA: TGTGCCAGCAGAGACACGTCCGGCGGGTACAATGAGCAGTTCTTC.

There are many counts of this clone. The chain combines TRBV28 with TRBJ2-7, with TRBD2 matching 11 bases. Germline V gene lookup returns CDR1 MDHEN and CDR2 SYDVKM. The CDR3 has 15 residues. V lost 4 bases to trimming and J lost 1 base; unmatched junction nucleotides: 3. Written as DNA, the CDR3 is TGTGCCAGCAGTTCTCTAGCGGGGGGTTCCTACGAGCAGTACTTC. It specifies CASSSLAGGSYEQYF. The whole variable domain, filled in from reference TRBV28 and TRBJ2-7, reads DVKVTQSSRYLVKRTGEKVFLECVQDMDHENMFWYRQDPGLGLRLIYFSYDVKMKEKGDIPEGYSVSREKKERFSLILESASTNQTSMYLCASSSLAGGSYEQYFGPGTRLTVT.

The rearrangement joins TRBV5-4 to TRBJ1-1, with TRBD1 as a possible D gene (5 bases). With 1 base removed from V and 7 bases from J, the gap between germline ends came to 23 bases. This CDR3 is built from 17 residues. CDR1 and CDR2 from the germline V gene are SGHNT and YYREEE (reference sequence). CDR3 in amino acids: CASSLSQGYVWSREAFF. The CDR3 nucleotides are TGTGCCAGCAGCTTGAGCCAGGGATACGTGTGGTCCCGTGAAGCTTTCTTT.

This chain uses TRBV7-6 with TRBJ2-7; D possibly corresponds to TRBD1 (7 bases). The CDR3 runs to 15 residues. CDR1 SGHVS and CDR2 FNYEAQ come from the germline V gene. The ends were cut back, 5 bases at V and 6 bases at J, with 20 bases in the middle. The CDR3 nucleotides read TGTGCCAGCAGCGTACAGGGGCTTGGAGGGGGCGAGCAGTACTTC. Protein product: CASSVQGLGGGEQYF.

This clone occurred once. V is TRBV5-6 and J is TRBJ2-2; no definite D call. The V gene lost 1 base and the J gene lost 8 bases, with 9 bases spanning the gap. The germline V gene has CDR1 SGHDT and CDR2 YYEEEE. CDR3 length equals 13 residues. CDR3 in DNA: TGTGCCAGCAGCTTGCTTAGTTATGGGGAGCTGTTTTTT. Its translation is CASSLLSYGELFF. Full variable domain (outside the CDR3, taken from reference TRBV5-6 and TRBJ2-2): DAGVTQSPTHLIKTRGQQVTLRCSPKSGHDTVSWYQQALGQGPQFIFQYYEEEERQRGNFPDRFSGHQFPNYSSELNVNALLLGDSALYLCASSLLSYGELFFGEGSRLTVL.

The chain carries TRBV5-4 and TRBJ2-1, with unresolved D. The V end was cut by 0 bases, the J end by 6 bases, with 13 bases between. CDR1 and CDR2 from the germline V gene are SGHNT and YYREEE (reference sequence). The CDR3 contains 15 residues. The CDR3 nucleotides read TGTGCCAGCAGCTTGGGCTGGGGTCCGGGCAATGAGCAGTTCTTC. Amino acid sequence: CASSLGWGPGNEQFF.

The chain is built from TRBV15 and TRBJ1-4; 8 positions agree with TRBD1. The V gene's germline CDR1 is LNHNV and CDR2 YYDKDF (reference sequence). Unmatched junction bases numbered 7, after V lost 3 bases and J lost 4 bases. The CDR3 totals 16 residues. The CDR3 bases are TGTGCCACCAGCAGCGAGGGACAGGTTGGTAATGAAAAACTGTTTTTT. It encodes CATSSEGQVGNEKLFF. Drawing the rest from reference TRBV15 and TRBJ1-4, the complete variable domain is DAMVIQNPRYQVTQFGKPVTLSCSQTLNHNVMYWYQQKSSQAPKLLFHYYDKDFNNEADTPDNFQSRRPNTSFCFLDIRSPGLGDTAMYLCATSSEGQVGNEKLFFGSGTQLSVL.

The CDR3 protein is CASRGGLAVNNEQFF. CDR3 DNA sequence: TGTGCCAGCAGAGGAGGACTAGCGGTTAACAATGAGCAGTTCTTC. The chain uses TRBV28 and TRBJ2-1; 10 nucleotides line up with TRBD2. With V trimmed by 6 bases and J by 5 bases, 7 bases remained unmatched. CDR1 is MDHEN, CDR2 SYDVKM, per germline. The CDR3 runs to 15 residues.

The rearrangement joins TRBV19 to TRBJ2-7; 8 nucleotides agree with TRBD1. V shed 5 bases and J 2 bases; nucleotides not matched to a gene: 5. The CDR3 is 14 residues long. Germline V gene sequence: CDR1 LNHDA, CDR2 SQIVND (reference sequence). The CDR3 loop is CASSQTGVTYEQYF. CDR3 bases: TGTGCCAGTAGTCAGACAGGGGTAACCTACGAGCAGTACTTC. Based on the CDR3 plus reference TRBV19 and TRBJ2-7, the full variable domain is DGGITQSPKYLFRKEGQNVTLSCEQNLNHDAMYWYRQDPGQGLRLIYYSQIVNDFQKGDIAEGYSVSREKKESFPLTVTSAQKNPTAFYLCASSQTGVTYEQYFGPGTRLTVT.

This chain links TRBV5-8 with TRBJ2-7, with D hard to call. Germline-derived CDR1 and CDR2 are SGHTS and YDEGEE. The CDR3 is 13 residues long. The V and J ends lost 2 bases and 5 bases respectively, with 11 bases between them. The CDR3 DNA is TGTGCCAGCAGCTTAATAGGGATCCACGAGCAGTACTTC. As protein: CASSLIGIHEQYF.

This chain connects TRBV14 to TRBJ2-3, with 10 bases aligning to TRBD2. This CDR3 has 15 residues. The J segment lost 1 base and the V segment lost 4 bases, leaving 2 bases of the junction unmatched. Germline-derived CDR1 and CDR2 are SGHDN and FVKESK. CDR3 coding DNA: TGTGCCAGCAGCCCCGGGACTAGCGGCACAGATACGCAGTATTTT. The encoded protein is CASSPGTSGTDTQYF. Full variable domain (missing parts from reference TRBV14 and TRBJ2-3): EAGVTQFPSHSVIEKGQTVTLRCDPISGHDNLYWYRRVMGKEIKFLLHFVKESKQDESGMPNNRFLAERTGGTYSTLKVQPAELEDSGVYFCASSPGTSGTDTQYFGPGTRLTVL.

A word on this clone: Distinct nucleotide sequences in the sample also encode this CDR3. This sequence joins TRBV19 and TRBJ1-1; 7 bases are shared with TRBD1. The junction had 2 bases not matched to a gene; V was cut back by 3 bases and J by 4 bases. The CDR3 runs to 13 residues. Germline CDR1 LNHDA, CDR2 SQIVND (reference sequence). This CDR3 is CASSIDRVTEAFF. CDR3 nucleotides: TGTGCCAGTAGTATCGACAGGGTCACTGAAGCTTTCTTT.

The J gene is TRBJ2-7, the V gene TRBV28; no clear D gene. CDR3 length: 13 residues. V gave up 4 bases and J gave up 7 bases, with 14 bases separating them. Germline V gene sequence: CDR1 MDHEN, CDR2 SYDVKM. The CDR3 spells CASSWSGRTEQYF. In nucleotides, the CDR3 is TGTGCCAGCAGTTGGTCAGGCCGTACGGAGCAGTACTTC.

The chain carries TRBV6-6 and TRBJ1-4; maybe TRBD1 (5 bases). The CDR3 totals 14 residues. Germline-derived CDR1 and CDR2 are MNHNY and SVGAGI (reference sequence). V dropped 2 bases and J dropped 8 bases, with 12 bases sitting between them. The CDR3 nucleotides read TGTGCCAGCAGTTACGGGGGGGGAAGGGAAAAACTGTTTTTT. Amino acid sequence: CASSYGGGREKLFF.

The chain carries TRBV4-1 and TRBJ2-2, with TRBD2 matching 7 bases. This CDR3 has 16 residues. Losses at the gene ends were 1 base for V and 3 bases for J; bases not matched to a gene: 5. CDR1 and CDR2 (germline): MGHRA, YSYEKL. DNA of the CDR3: TGCGCCAGCAGCCAAGTTGCGGGAGCGGACACCGGGGAGCTGTTTTTT. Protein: CASSQVAGADTGELFF.

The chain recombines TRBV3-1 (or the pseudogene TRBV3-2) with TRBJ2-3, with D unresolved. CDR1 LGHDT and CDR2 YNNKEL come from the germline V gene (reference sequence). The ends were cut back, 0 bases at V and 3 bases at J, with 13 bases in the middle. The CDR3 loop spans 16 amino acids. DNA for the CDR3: TGTGCCAGCAGCCAAGAATCCCACCCCACAACAGATACGCAGTATTTT. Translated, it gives CASSQESHPTTDTQYF.